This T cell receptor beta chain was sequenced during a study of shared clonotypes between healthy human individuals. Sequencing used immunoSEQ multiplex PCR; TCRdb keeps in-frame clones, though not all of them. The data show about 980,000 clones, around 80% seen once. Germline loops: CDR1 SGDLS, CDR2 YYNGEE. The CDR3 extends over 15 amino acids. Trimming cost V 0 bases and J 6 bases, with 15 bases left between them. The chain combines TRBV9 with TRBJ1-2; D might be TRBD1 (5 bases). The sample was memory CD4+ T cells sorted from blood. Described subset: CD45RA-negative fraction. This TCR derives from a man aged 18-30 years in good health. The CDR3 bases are TGTGCCAGCAGCGTAGGGTCGCCAGGGAGGAATGGCTACACCTTC. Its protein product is CASSVGSPGRNGYTF.